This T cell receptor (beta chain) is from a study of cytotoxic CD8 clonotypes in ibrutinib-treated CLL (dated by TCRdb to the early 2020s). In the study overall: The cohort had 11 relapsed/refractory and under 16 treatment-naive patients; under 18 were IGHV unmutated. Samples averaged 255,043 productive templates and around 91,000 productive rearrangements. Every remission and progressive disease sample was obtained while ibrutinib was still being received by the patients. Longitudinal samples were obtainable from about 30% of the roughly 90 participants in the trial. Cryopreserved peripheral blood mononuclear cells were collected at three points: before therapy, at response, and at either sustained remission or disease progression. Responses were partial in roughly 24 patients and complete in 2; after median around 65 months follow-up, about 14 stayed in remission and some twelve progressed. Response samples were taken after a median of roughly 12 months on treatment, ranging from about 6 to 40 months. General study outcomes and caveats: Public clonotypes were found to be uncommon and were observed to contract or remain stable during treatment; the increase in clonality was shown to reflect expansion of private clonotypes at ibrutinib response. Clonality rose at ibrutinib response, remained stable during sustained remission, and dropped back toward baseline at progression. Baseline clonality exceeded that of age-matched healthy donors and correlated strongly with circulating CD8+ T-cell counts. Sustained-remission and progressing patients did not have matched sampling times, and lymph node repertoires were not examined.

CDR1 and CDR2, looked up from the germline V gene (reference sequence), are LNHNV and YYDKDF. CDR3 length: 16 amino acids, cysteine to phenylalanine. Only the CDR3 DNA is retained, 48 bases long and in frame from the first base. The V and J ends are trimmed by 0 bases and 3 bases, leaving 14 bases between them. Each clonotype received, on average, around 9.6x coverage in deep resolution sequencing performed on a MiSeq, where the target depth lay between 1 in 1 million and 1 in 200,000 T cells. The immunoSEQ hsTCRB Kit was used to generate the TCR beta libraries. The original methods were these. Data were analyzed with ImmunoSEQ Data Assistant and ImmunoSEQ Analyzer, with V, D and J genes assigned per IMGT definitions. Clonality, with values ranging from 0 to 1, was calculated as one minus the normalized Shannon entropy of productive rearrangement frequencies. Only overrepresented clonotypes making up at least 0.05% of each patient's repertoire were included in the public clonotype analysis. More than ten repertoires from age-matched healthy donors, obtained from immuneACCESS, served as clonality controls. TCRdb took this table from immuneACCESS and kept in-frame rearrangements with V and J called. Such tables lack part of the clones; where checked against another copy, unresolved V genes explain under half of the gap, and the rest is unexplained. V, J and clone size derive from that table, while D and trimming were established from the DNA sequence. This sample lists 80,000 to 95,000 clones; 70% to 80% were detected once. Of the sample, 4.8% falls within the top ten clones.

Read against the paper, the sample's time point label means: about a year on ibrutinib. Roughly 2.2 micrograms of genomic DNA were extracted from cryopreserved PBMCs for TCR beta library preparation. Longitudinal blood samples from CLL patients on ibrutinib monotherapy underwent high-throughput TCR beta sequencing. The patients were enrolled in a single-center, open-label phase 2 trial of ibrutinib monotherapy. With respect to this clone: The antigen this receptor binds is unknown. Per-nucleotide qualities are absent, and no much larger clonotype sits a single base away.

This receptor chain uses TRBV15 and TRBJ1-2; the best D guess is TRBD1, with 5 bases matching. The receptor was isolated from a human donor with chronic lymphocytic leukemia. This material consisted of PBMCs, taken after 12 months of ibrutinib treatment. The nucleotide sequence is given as TGTGCCACCAGCAGAGATCGGGCAGGGATTGACTATGGCTACACCTTC. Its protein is CATSRDRAGIDYGYTF.